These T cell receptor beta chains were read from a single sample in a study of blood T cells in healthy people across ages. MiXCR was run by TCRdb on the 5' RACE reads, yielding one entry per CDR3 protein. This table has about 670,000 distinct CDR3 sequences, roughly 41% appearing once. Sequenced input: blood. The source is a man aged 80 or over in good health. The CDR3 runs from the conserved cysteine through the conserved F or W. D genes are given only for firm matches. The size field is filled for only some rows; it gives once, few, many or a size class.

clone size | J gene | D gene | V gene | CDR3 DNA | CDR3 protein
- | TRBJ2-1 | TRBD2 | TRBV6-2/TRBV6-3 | TGTGCCAGCGCTTGGGTGGGAGGGCCGGGCAATGAGCAGTTCTTC | CASAWVGGPGNEQFF
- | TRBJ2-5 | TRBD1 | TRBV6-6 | TGTGCCAGCAGCCCCTTTAACAGGGGGCAAGAGACCCAGTACTTC | CASSPFNRGQETQYF
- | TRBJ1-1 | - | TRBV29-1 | TGCAGCGCCCAAGGGCCGGGGGAGAACACTGAAGCTTTCTTT | CSAQGPGENTEAFF
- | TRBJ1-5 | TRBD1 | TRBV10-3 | TGTGCCATCAGTGAGGAGACAGGGTACAATCAGCCCCAGCATTTT | CAISEETGYNQPQHF
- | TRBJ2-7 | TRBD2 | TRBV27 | TGTGCCAGCAGTCGTCTAGCGGGTTATTCCTCCTACGAGCAGTACTTC | CASSRLAGYSSYEQYF
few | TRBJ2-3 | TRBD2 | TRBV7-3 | TGTGCCAGCAGCTTAAGGACTAGTCGTTCAGATACGCAGTATTTT | CASSLRTSRSDTQYF
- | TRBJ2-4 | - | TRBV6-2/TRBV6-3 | TGTGCCAGCACCGTAAGGGGATGGGAAAACATTCAGTACTTC | CASTVRGWENIQYF
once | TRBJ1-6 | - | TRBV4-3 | TGCGCCAGCAGCCAAGCTACGTTATGGCATTCACCCCTCCACTTT | CASSQATLWHSPLHF
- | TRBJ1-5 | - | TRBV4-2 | TGTGCCAACAGCCAAGCGGGTGGGCAGCAGCCCCAGCATTTT | CANSQAGGQQPQHF
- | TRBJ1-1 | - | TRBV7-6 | TGTGCCAGCAGCTTAGAAGGGGGTCTTATGAACACTGAAGCTTTCTTT | CASSLEGGLMNTEAFF
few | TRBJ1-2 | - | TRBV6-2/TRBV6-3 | TGTGCCAGCAGTGCCATGGATGGCTACACCTTC | CASSAMDGYTF
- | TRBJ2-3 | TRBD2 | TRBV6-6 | TGTGCCAGCCGGTTAGCGGGAGTGAGCACAGATACGCAGTATTTT | CASRLAGVSTDTQYF
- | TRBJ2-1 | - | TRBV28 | TGTGCCCTCAAGGGCGCAGTGTACAATGAGCAGTTCTTC | CALKGAVYNEQFF
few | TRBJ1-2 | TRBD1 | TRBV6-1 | TGTGCCAGCAGTGGGGTCCCGGGACAGGGTCAGGATGGCTACACTTTC | CASSGVPGQGQDGYTF